This note documents a single T cell receptor (beta chain) sequence. The sample belongs to a study of blood T cell repertoires in COVID-19. About the research overall: Acute-phase and convalescent COVID-19 samples originated in the United States, Italy and Spain. The cDNA or gDNA used as material had been derived from T cells, B-cell-depleted T cells, or PBMCs.

As processed by the authors: For nucleated cells, counts were estimated from reference gene primer amplification. Assay: immunoSEQ multiplex PCR; the TCRdb copy retains only in-frame clones and omits some. That table is the source of V, J and clone size, and D and trimming were worked out from the DNA. Here the sample spans 300,000 to 350,000 clones, more than 75% being singletons. Looked up from germline, CDR1 is SGHNT and CDR2 is YENEEA. CDR3 size: 15 residues. The rearrangement links TRBV11-3 to TRBJ2-7; TRBD1 matches at 9 bases. The closer fit of TRBJ2-1 to the DNA end suggests the J call may be wrong. What was sequenced was peripheral blood. The receptor comes from a woman younger than 35 who had recovered from COVID-19. The CDR3 DNA is TGTGCCAGCAGCTCCCGCTGGACAGGGGAGGATGAGCAGTTCTTC. Its translation: CASSSRWTGEDEQFF.